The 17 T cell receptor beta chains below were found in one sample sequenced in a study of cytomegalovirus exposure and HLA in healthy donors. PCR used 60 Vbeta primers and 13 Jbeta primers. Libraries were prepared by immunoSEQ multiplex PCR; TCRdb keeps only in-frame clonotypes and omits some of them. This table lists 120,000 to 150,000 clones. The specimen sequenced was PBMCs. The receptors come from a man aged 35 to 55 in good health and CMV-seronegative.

The chain's CDR3 is CASSPTGVGEQYF. In DNA, the CDR3 is TGCGCCAGCAGCCCAACAGGGGTAGGAGAGCAGTACTTC. This chain joins TRBV5-1 and TRBJ2-7; 7 bases are shared with TRBD1. V lost 4 bases and J lost 7; bases outside the gene matches: 8. Germline-derived CDR1 and CDR2 are SGHRS and YFSETQ. This CDR3 comprises 13 residues.

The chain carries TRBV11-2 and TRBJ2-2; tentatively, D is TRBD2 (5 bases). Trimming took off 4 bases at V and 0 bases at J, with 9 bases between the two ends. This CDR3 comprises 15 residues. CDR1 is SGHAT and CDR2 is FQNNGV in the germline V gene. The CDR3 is CASSYRGTNTGELFF. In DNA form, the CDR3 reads TGTGCCAGCAGCTATCGGGGTACGAACACCGGGGAGCTGTTTTTT.

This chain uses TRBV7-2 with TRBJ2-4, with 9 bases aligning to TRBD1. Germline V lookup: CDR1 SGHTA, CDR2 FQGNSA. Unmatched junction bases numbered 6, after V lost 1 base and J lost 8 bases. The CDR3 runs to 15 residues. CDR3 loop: CASSLGGTGRDIQYF. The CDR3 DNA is TGTGCCAGCAGCTTAGGGGGGACAGGGAGGGACATTCAGTACTTC.

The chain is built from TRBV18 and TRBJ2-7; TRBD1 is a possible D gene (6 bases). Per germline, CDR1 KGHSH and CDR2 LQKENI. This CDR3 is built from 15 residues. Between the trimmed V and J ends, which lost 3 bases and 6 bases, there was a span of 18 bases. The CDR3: CASSPIRQESGEQYF. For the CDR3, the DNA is TGTGCCAGCTCACCTATAAGACAGGAAAGTGGCGAGCAGTACTTC.

This chain's CDR3 is CASSYSMWTRETQYF. CDR3 in DNA: TGTGCCAGCAGTTACTCGATGTGGACAAGAGAGACCCAGTACTTC. This sequence joins TRBV6-5 and TRBJ2-5; TRBD1 might be the D (5 bases). Germline-derived CDR1 and CDR2 are MNHEY and SVGAGI. The V end was cut by 0 bases, the J end by 4 bases, with 12 bases between. The CDR3 has 15 amino acids.

CDR3 amino acids: CASSPSTDTQYF. DNA for the CDR3: TGTGCCAGCAGCCCCTCCACAGATACGCAGTATTTT. The chain has TRBV14 and TRBJ2-3; D is ambiguous. Germline CDR1 SGHDN, CDR2 FVKESK. Deletions cut 4 bases from V and 2 bases from J, with 4 bases between. The CDR3 covers 12 residues.

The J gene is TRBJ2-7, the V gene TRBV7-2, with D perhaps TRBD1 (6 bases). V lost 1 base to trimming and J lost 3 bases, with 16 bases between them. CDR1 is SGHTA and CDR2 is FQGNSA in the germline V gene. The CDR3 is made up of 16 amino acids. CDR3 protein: CASSLEVGAGRYEQYF. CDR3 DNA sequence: TGTGCCAGCAGCTTAGAGGTGGGGGCAGGGCGCTACGAGCAGTACTTC.

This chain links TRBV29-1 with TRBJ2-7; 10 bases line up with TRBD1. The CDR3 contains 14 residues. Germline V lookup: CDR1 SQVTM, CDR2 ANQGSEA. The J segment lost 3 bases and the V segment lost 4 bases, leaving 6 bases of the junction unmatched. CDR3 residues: CSVGGGQGSYEQYF. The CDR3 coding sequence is TGCAGCGTTGGGGGGGGACAGGGGAGCTACGAGCAGTACTTC.

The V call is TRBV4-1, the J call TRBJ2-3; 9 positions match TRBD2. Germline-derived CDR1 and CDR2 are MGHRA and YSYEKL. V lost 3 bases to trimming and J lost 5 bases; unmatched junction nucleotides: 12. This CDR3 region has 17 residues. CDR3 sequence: CASSQARGGASRDTQYF. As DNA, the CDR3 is TGCGCCAGCAGCCAGGCGCGGGGGGGGGCCAGTAGAGATACGCAGTATTTT.

The CDR3 region is CASSAPGRAGTYGYTF. CDR3 bases: TGTGCCAGTAGTGCCCCAGGGAGGGCAGGGACCTATGGCTACACCTTC. V gene TRBV19 combines with J gene TRBJ1-2, with D perhaps TRBD1 (5 bases). Germline V CDR1 and CDR2: LNHDA, SQIVND (reference sequence). The CDR3 loop spans 16 amino acids. The ends were cut back, 5 bases at V and 4 bases at J, with 20 bases in the middle.

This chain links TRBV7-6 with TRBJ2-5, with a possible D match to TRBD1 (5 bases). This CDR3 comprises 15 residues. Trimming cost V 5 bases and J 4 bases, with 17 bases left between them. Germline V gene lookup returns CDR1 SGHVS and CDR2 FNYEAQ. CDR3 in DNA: TGTGCCAGCAGCGGTAGCCCAGACAGTGTAGAGACCCAGTACTTC. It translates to CASSGSPDSVETQYF. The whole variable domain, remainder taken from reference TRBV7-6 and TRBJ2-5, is GAGVSQSPRYKVTKRGQDVALRCDPISGHVSLYWYRQALGQGPEFLTYFNYEAQQDKSGLPNDRFSAERPEGSISTLTIQRTEQRDSAMYRCASSGSPDSVETQYFGPGTRLLVL.

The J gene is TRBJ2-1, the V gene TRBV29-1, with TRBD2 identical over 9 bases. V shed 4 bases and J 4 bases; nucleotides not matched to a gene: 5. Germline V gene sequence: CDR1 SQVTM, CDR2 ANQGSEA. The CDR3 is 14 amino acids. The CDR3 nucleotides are TGCAGCGTTGTTGGGCTAGCGGGGTACAATGAGCAGTTCTTC. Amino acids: CSVVGLAGYNEQFF.

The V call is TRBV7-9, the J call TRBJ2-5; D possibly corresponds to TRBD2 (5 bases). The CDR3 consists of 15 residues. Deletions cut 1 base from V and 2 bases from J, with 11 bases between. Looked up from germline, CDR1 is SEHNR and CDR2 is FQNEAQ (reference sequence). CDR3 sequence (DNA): TGTGCCAGCAGCTTAGGAGGGATCAGACAAGAGACCCAGTACTTC. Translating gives CASSLGGIRQETQYF.

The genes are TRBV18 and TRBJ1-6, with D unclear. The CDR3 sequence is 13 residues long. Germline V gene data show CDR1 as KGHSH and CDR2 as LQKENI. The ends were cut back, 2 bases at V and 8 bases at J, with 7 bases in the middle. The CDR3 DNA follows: TGTGCCAGCTCACCATCAGGTTATTCACCCCTCCACTTT. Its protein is CASSPSGYSPLHF. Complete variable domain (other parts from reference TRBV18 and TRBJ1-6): NAGVMQNPRHLVRRRGQEARLRCSPMKGHSHVYWYRQLPEEGLKFMVYLQKENIIDESGMPKERFSAEFPKEGPSILRIQQVVRGDSAAYFCASSPSGYSPLHFGNGTRLTVT.

The CDR3 sequence: CASSLLVAGETDTQYF. CDR3 coding DNA: TGTGCCAGCAGTTTATTGGTGGCAGGGGAAACAGATACGCAGTATTTT. The chain combines TRBV28 with TRBJ2-3, with a tentative D call TRBD1 (6 bases). The germline gives CDR1 MDHEN, CDR2 SYDVKM. V was pared by 1 base and J by 3 bases, with 14 bases between. The CDR3 sequence is 16 residues long.

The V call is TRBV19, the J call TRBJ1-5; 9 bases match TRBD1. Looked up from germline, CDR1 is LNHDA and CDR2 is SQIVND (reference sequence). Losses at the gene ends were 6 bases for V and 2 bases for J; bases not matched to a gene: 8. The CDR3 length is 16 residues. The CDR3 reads CASRWGQGVGNQPQHF. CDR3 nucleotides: TGTGCCAGTAGATGGGGACAGGGTGTGGGCAATCAGCCCCAGCATTTT.

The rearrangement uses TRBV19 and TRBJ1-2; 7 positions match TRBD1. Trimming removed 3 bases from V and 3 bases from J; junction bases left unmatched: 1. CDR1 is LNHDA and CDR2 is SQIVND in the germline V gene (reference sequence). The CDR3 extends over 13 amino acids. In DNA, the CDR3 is TGTGCCAGTAGTATCAGGGGGGACTATGGCTACACCTTC. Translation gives CASSIRGDYGYTF.